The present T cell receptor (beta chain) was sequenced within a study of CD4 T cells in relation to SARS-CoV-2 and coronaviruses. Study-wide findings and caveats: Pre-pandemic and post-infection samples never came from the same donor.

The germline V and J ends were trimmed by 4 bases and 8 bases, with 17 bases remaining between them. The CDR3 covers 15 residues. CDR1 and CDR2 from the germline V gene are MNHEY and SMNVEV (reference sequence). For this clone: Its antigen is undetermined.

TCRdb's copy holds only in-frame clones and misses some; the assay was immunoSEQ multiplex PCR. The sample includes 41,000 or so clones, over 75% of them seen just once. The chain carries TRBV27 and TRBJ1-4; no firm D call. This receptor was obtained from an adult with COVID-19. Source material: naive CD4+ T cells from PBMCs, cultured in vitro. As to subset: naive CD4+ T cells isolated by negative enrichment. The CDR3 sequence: CASSSIPARDEKLFF. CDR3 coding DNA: TGTGCCAGCAGTTCCATTCCGGCGCGCGACGAAAAACTGTTTTTT.